These 24 T cell receptor beta chains came from one sample sequenced in a study of spatial heterogeneity in lung cancer. TCRdb redid the calling of the 5' RACE reads with MiXCR, one entry per CDR3 protein. The table has roughly 110,000 distinct CDR3 sequences, less than 14% seen once. Time point defined: blood at routine non-recurrence follow-up after resection. Material: PBMCs, obtained at follow-up. The receptors shown here come from a female donor with early-stage non-small cell lung cancer.

This clonotype was detected ten times or more. For the CDR3, the DNA is TGTGCCAGCAGCTTTACGGGACTAGCCTTAGAAACCCAGTACTTC. Protein product: CASSFTGLALETQYF. The chain employs TRBV11-2 and TRBJ2-5, with TRBD2 identical over 9 bases. The CDR3 length is 15 residues. The germline V gene encodes CDR1 SGHAT and CDR2 FQNNGV. V gave up 3 bases and J gave up 8 bases; unmatched junction bases: 10.

This clonotype showed up many times. The chain is built from TRBV7-9 and TRBJ1-2; D unclear. The CDR3 covers 14 residues. The germline gives CDR1 SEHNR, CDR2 FQNEAQ (reference sequence). V was shortened by 3 bases and J by 8 bases, with 16 bases between the two germline ends. The CDR3 nucleotides read TGTGCCAGCAGCTTCGGTCTGGGCAATGGCGGCTACACCTTC. The encoded protein is CASSFGLGNGGYTF.

This clonotype occurred a few times. V is TRBV7-2 and J is TRBJ1-5; 11 nucleotides agree with TRBD1. Germline loops: CDR1 SGHTA, CDR2 FQGNSA. There are 15 residues in the CDR3. V dropped 4 bases and J dropped 4; count of bases not matched to a gene: 3. The CDR3 sequence is CASSWTGGANQPQHF. CDR3 sequence (DNA): TGTGCCAGCAGCTGGACAGGGGGCGCAAATCAGCCCCAGCATTTT.

The sample holds many counts of this clonotype. The chain joins TRBV29-1 to TRBJ2-5; D uncertain. V was trimmed by 4 bases and J by 2 bases, leaving 8 bases between them. The CDR3 totals 12 residues. Germline-derived CDR1 and CDR2 are SQVTM and ANQGSEA. CDR3 nucleotide sequence: TGCAGCGTTGCCGGACCTCAAGAGACCCAGTACTTC. It codes for CSVAGPQETQYF.

The table lists this clonotype with a few counts. This chain links TRBV28 with TRBJ1-5, with D unclear. Germline V gene sequence: CDR1 MDHEN, CDR2 SYDVKM. Trimming took off 7 bases at V and 4 bases at J, with 14 bases between the two ends. The CDR3 extends over 14 amino acids. The DNA for the CDR3 is TGTGCCAGCACGCCATCAGGCTTAAATCAGCCCCAGCATTTT. It codes for CASTPSGLNQPQHF.

This chain connects TRBV2 to TRBJ1-3, with D uncertain. The germline V and J ends were trimmed by 7 bases and 0 bases, with 7 bases remaining between them. The CDR3 totals 13 residues. The V gene's germline CDR1 is SNHLY and CDR2 FYNNEI. The DNA of the CDR3 is TGTGCCAGCAAAGGCAACTCTGGAAACACCATATATTTT. Its translation: CASKGNSGNTIYF.

The chain uses TRBV2 and TRBJ2-5, with 9 bases matching TRBD1. V trimming: 7 bases; J trimming: 5 bases; junction bases outside the gene matches: 5. This CDR3 comprises 13 residues. The germline V gene has CDR1 SNHLY and CDR2 FYNNEI. CDR3 loop: CASNLGQGETQYF. The DNA of the CDR3 is TGTGCCAGCAATCTCGGACAGGGGGAGACCCAGTACTTC.

This clonotype was observed a few times. The chain recombines TRBV7-2 with TRBJ1-6, with D unresolved. Germline V CDR1 and CDR2: SGHTA, FQGNSA. V was clipped by 0 bases and J by 7 bases, with 10 bases between them. This CDR3 region has 15 residues. CDR3 residues: CASSLAGNLNSPLHF. CDR3 DNA: TGTGCCAGCAGCTTAGCTGGAAACCTCAATTCACCCCTCCACTTT.

The chain joins TRBV12-3 or TRBV12-4 to TRBJ2-5, with D possibly being TRBD2 (6 bases). This CDR3 region has 16 residues. Trimming removed 7 bases at V and 4 bases at J, with 22 bases between. The chain's CDR3 is CASKMGVAEVGETQYF. CDR3 nucleotide sequence: TGTGCCAGCAAAATGGGCGTAGCGGAGGTGGGAGAGACCCAGTACTTC.

This clonotype occurred many times. The chain joins TRBV6-1 to TRBJ2-3; 11 bases fit TRBD2. V dropped 6 bases and J dropped 4; count of bases not matched to a gene: 9. Germline V lookup: CDR1 MNHNS, CDR2 SASEGT. The CDR3 has 16 residues. CDR3: CASRSDSGRAADTQYF. DNA for the CDR3: TGTGCCAGCAGGTCCGATAGCGGGAGGGCCGCAGATACGCAGTATTTT.

The chain couples TRBV20-1 to TRBJ2-1; 9 bases match TRBD2. The germline gives CDR1 DFQATT, CDR2 SNEGSKA (reference sequence). Trimming at V came to 5 bases and at J to 4 bases, leaving 9 bases not matched to a gene. This CDR3 has 15 amino acids. The CDR3, as DNA: TGCAGTGCTGTTCGGGCGGGAGGGCCGTACAATGAGCAGTTCTTC. Amino acid sequence: CSAVRAGGPYNEQFF.

This clonotype appeared a few times. The chain's CDR3 is CASTRDFNQPQHF. The CDR3 DNA reads as TGTGCCAGCACCCGGGACTTCAATCAGCCCCAGCATTTT. The genes are TRBV2 and TRBJ1-5; D might be TRBD1 (5 bases). CDR1 is SNHLY, CDR2 FYNNEI, per germline. This CDR3 has 13 amino acids. V gave up 7 bases and J gave up 3 bases, with 10 bases separating them.

This chain joins TRBV11-2 and TRBJ2-7; 9 positions match TRBD2. Germline trimming cut 2 bases from V and 7 bases from J; bases unmatched to any gene: 9. CDR1 is SGHAT, CDR2 FQNNGV, per germline. There are 15 residues in the CDR3. CDR3 sequence reads: CASSLYVAGVTEQYF. In DNA, the CDR3 is TGTGCCAGCAGCTTATATGTAGCGGGAGTGACTGAGCAGTACTTC.

This clonotype was detected ten times or more. This CDR3 is CSARYSGGYTF. The CDR3 nucleotides are TGCAGTGCTAGATACAGCGGGGGCTACACCTTC. The genes are TRBV20-1 and TRBJ1-2; D gene ambiguous. Germline V CDR1 and CDR2: DFQATT, SNEGSKA (reference sequence). The length of the CDR3 is 11 residues. V dropped 2 bases and J dropped 8 bases, with 9 bases sitting between them.

This clonotype turned up a few times. The V call is TRBV5-1, the J call TRBJ2-2, with 9 nucleotides matching TRBD1. V lost 4 bases, J lost 1 base, and 2 bases stayed unmatched. The CDR3 has 15 residues. CDR1 and CDR2 (germline): SGHRS, YFSETQ. CDR3 region: CASSPGQGNTGELFF. As DNA, the CDR3 is TGCGCCAGCAGCCCGGGACAGGGGAACACCGGGGAGCTGTTTTTT.

This clonotype was counted a few times. The rearrangement joins TRBV7-3 to TRBJ2-1, with TRBD2 identical over 14 bases. The CDR3 consists of 16 residues. The V segment lost 5 bases and the J segment 8 bases; nucleotides outside the gene matches: 8. Germline CDR1 SGHTA, CDR2 FQGTGA. The CDR3 DNA is TGTGCCAGCAGCATACGACTAGCGGGAGGGCCCGATGAGCAGTTCTTC. The encoded protein is CASSIRLAGGPDEQFF.

This clonotype appeared a few times. The chain couples TRBV5-4 to TRBJ2-1, with D unclear. The CDR3 spans 13 residues. Trimming took off 2 bases at V and 3 bases at J, with 6 bases between the two ends. Germline V gives CDR1 SGHNT, CDR2 YYREEE (reference sequence). The CDR3 loop reads CASSFTGYNEQFF. CDR3 coding DNA: TGTGCCAGCAGCTTCACGGGCTACAATGAGCAGTTCTTC.

This clonotype was seen at least ten times. The chain carries TRBV12-3 or TRBV12-4 and TRBJ1-6; D call uncertain. V lost 3 bases to trimming and J lost 1 base, with 10 bases between them. The length of the CDR3 is 16 residues. CDR3 bases: TGTGCCAGCAGTTTGGACGCGGGGTCCTATAATTCACCCCTCCACTTT. Its protein is CASSLDAGSYNSPLHF.

This clonotype came up many times. The V and J genes are TRBV10-3 and TRBJ2-3, with D tentatively TRBD2 (5 bases). The CDR3 covers 14 residues. Germline CDR1 reads ENHRY; CDR2 reads SYGVKD. V lost 2 bases and J lost 7, with 13 bases in between. Here the CDR3 reads CAISETVAQNTQYF. CDR3 DNA: TGTGCCATCAGTGAGACAGTAGCGCAAAATACGCAGTATTTT.

This clonotype has at least ten counts. The gene calls are TRBV3-1 and TRBJ1-2, with D unresolved. Germline lookup yields CDR1 LGHDT and CDR2 YNNKEL (reference sequence). CDR3 length equals 14 residues. V gave up 1 base and J gave up 4 bases, with 10 bases separating them. CDR3 in DNA: TGTGCCAGCAGCCAAGGGTACGCCACCTATGGCTACACCTTC. Translating it yields CASSQGYATYGYTF.

This chain joins TRBV19 and TRBJ2-1, with D perhaps matching TRBD1 (6 bases). Germline assignment: CDR1 LNHDA and CDR2 SQIVND (reference sequence). This CDR3 spans 15 amino acids. Trimming cost V 5 bases and J 0 bases, with 11 bases left between them. The CDR3 protein is CASSYDRSSYNEQFF. Here the CDR3 DNA reads TGTGCCAGTAGTTACGACAGGAGCTCCTACAATGAGCAGTTCTTC.

Many counts were recorded for this clonotype. The V gene is TRBV12-3 or TRBV12-4, the J gene TRBJ2-3, with D tentatively TRBD2 (7 bases). Trimming took off 6 bases at V and 4 bases at J, with 14 bases between the two ends. The CDR3 runs 14 residues. The CDR3 sequence: CASSRAGAADTQYF. The DNA of the CDR3 is TGTGCCAGCAGCCGCGCGGGGGCAGCAGATACGCAGTATTTT.

This clonotype was counted once. The V call is TRBV6-5, the J call TRBJ2-7; D possibly corresponds to TRBD2 (6 bases). In germline, CDR1 is MNHEY, CDR2 SVGAGI. V shed 4 bases and J shed 0 bases, with 10 bases lying between them. This CDR3 comprises 14 residues. CDR3 sequence: CASSLREVSYEQYF. The CDR3 coding sequence is TGTGCCAGCAGTTTGAGGGAGGTCTCCTACGAGCAGTACTTC.

The chain combines TRBV24-1 with TRBJ2-1; D gene unclear. Germline V gene sequence: CDR1 KGHDR, CDR2 SFDVKD. The ends were cut back, 5 bases at V and 4 bases at J, with 17 bases in the middle. CDR3 length equals 16 residues. CDR3 amino acids: CATSARPLMGYNEQFF. The CDR3 DNA is TGTGCCACCAGTGCCCGACCCCTAATGGGGTACAATGAGCAGTTCTTC.